Sequencing of this T cell receptor (beta chain) was carried out in a study of CD8+CD57+ T cells in acquired aplastic anemia (dated by TCRdb to the late 2010s). Background on the whole study: On average, sorted CD4+ and CD8+ cells yielded around 3.5 ug of extracted DNA, with a range of roughly 0.18 to 30 ug. For healthy donor samples, the average read count was about 10.8 million for CD4+ cells and 11 million to 14 million for CD8+ cells.

The CDR3 covers 16 residues, taking in both the cysteine and the phenylalanine. CDR3 DNA only is kept here, 48 bases in frame from base 1. Reading the germline V gene gives CDR1 SGHRS and CDR2 YFSETQ. V lost 0 bases and J lost 6 bases; the stretch between them is 15 bases long. On the study overall, not on this receptor specifically: Although some 28 CD8+ CDR3 sequences were shared by patients and controls, these sequences appeared highly expressed in patients and within the immunodominant clones of patients. Between patients and healthy controls, no significant difference in CD8+ Simpson's diversity was found (P=0.060).

In the study, sorted CD4+ and CD8+ blood T cells from patients with severe aplastic anemia and from healthy subjects underwent deep sequencing of TCR repertoires. Ficoll-Paque density gradient centrifugation was used to isolate peripheral blood mononuclear cells. Before DNA extraction, CD4+ and CD8+ T cells were sorted with FACS or magnetic beads. Profiling of TCR beta VDJ combinations and CDR3 sequences used genomic DNA as the template. An Illumina HiSeq 2000 was the platform used for TCR repertoire sequencing. The published analysis was carried out like this. Repertoire assessment relied on Simpson's diversity index, CDR3 size and DJ length profiles, and TRBV/TRBJ rearrangement plots. The most abundant DNA sequence in the deep sequencing data was taken as the immunodominant clone. CDR3 amino acid sequences were screened for sharing across subjects and were compared with published repertoires and the VDJdb database. The public reads were quality trimmed at Q25 with fastp and then assembled into clones with MiXCR by TCRdb, keeping productive beta chains. Every distinct CDR3 protein forms one entry, paired with its most common genes and DNA. It is TCRdb's table, rather than the study itself, that gives the V and J calls and clone size. Present in this sample are about 190,000 distinct CDR3 sequences, less than 65% of which were seen just once. The ten largest account for approximately 16% of the sample.

In its sample, this clonotype was seen many times. This clone's antigen is unknown. Qualities for individual bases were not recorded, and no much larger clone is one base off. The origin of this receptor is a human donor in good health, serving as a control. The rearranged chain carries TRBV5-1 and TRBJ1-4, and perhaps TRBD1 as D gene, on 5 matching bases. The sequencing sample was made of sorted CD4+, CD8+, or CD8+CD57+ T cells (not recorded which) from PBMCs. The CDR3 protein: CASSLARGLTHEKLFF. The nucleotides are TGCGCCAGCAGCTTGGCCCGGGGGTTAACGCATGAAAAACTGTTTTTT. The entire variable domain, with the stretches around the CDR3 drawn from the reference TRBV5-1 and TRBJ1-4 proteins, is KAGVTQTPRYLIKTRGQQVTLSCSPISGHRSVSWYQQTPGQGLQFLFEYFSETQRNKGNFPGRFSGRQFSNSRSEMNVSTLELGDSALYLCASSLARGLTHEKLFFGSGTQLSVL.